The sample holds many counts of the clone carrying this T cell receptor beta chain. In patients chosen for sequencing, flow cytometry had shown CD8+CD57+ cell expansion. The entry originates in a study of CD8+CD57+ T cells in acquired aplastic anemia. Germline V CDR1 and CDR2: SGHRS, YFSETQ. Trimming removed 2 bases from V and 1 base from J; junction bases left unmatched: 3. The CDR3 runs to 16 residues. Profiling of TCR beta VDJ combinations and CDR3 sequences used genomic DNA as template. TCRdb ran MiXCR on the reads and lists one entry per CDR3 protein. The sample has roughly 180,000 distinct CDR3 sequences; 45% to 60% are singletons.

The chain combines TRBV5-1 with TRBJ1-1, with 12 bases fitting TRBD1. The receptor was isolated from a human donor with aplastic anemia. What was sequenced was sorted CD4+, CD8+, or CD8+CD57+ T cells (not recorded which) from PBMCs. CDR3: CASSFGTGGRNTEAFF. CDR3 nucleotide sequence: TGCGCCAGCAGCTTCGGGACAGGGGGCCGGAACACTGAAGCTTTCTTT.